This T cell receptor (beta chain) was retrieved from a study of CD4 T cells in relation to SARS-CoV-2 and coronaviruses. Looking at the study overall: Controls used an HIV-1 Nef peptide pool or no peptide. Points from the study as a whole: This crossreactivity analysis covered spike protein alone, no other viral proteins.

The V and J ends lost 4 bases and 0 bases respectively, with 6 bases between them. The CDR3 is 13 residues long. Germline-derived CDR1 and CDR2 are LNHDA and SQIVND (reference sequence). This table comes from immunoSEQ multiplex PCR, and its TCRdb copy is limited to in-frame clones, with some not included. The table shows 25,000 to 30,000 clones, with about 70% occurring only once. Unexposed donor CD4+ T cells date from about 2010-2018, before the COVID-19 pandemic. The cells were cultured for about ten days before CD4+ T cells were isolated. As cell numbers allowed, unexposed-donor CD4+ T cells faced SARS-CoV-2 S/N and four cold-coronavirus spikes. PBMCs were plated at two million per well in IL-2-containing medium. Details on this clone: The antigen is undetermined.

The V and J genes are TRBV19 and TRBJ2-5, with D perhaps TRBD2 (5 bases). The source material was CD4+ T cells from PBMCs, cultured in vitro. This receptor was taken from a human donor in good health. Here the CDR3 reads CASSKDYQETQYF. CDR3 nucleotides: TGTGCCAGTAGTAAGGACTACCAAGAGACCCAGTACTTC.